This T cell receptor beta chain was identified in a study of radiotherapy plus CTLA-4 blockade in lung cancer. Study as a whole: Among all patients, roughly 19% showed objective responses, while about 30% had disease control. Study results and limitations: According to reports, early shifts in blood T cell clones, alongside interferon-beta, forecast response most accurately.

Comments on this clone: The antigen is unknown.

V was trimmed by 6 bases and J by 10 bases, leaving 18 bases between them. Germline CDR1 SQVTM, CDR2 ANQGSEA. CDR3 length equals 13 residues. Sequencing used immunoSEQ multiplex PCR; TCRdb keeps in-frame clones, though not all of them. Among tens of thousands of clones listed, 75% to 90% were seen once. Chemo-refractory metastatic non-small-cell lung cancer patients received focal radiation with ipilimumab CTLA-4 blockade. This clonotype was obtained from a human donor with non-small cell lung cancer who had a partial response to radiotherapy plus ipilimumab. The chain couples TRBV29-1 to TRBJ1-4; D unresolved. The sample here was peripheral blood, taken from a patient treated with radiotherapy plus ipilimumab. Here the CDR3 DNA reads TGCAGCGTGGACGGGAGAGAGTCCGGAAAACTGTTTTTT. It codes for CSVDGRESGKLFF.